These 26 T cell receptor beta chains were sequenced from one sample in a study of cytomegalovirus exposure and HLA in healthy donors. Primers: 60 Vbeta forward and 13 Jbeta reverse. Generated by immunoSEQ multiplex PCR, the TCRdb table keeps only in-frame clones and is missing some. The sample includes some 200,000 clones, roughly four fifths seen only once; the top ten take about 2.1%. The sequencing input was PBMCs. The receptors originated from a woman under 40 in good health and CMV-seropositive.

This clone appeared a few times. The chain carries TRBV18 and TRBJ2-5; possible D gene TRBD2, 5 bases. Trimming removed 5 bases from V and 1 base from J, with 17 bases in between. The germline CDR1 and CDR2 sequences are KGHSH and LQKENI. This CDR3 region has 16 residues. For the CDR3, the DNA is TGTGCCAGCTCAGCGCCGCGGGCCGCTTTCCAAGAGACCCAGTACTTC. This encodes CASSAPRAAFQETQYF.

V usage is TRBV5-1 and J usage is TRBJ2-2, with TRBD1 identical over 10 bases. CDR3 length equals 16 residues. The junction had 6 bases not matched to a gene; V was cut back by 1 base and J by 6 bases. Germline CDR1 reads SGHRS; CDR2 reads YFSETQ. CDR3 DNA sequence: TGCGCCAGCAGCTTGTTAGGGACAGGGGCCGCCGGGGAGCTGTTTTTT. Its protein product is CASSLLGTGAAGELFF.

The rearrangement uses TRBV7-9 and TRBJ1-2; D unresolved. This CDR3 is built from 11 residues. V lost 5 bases and J lost 5, with 6 bases in between. Germline V lookup: CDR1 SEHNR, CDR2 FQNEAQ (reference sequence). CDR3 amino acids: CASSPGYGYTF. Here the CDR3 DNA reads TGTGCCAGCAGCCCAGGTTATGGCTACACCTTC.

The rearrangement links TRBV27 to TRBJ2-3, with unresolved D. Between the trimmed V and J ends, which lost 4 bases and 11 bases, there was a span of 7 bases. Germline CDR1 MNHEY, CDR2 SMNVEV (reference sequence). The CDR3 has 10 amino acids. The chain's CDR3 is CASSSTMQYF. Written as DNA, the CDR3 is TGTGCCAGCAGTTCGACAATGCAGTATTTT.

Details on this clone: The junction departs from germline at one end; a sequencing error may be responsible. The sample has other DNA sequences that encode this CDR3 too. The chain couples TRBV5-1 to TRBJ2-7, with a weak D call TRBD1 (6 bases). The CDR3 is 14 residues long. Germline CDR1 and CDR2: SGHRS and YFSETQ. The DNA for the CDR3 is TGCGCCAGCAGCTACAGGACAGAGTCCTACGAACAGTACTTC. The encoded protein is CASSYRTESYEQYF.

The chain combines TRBV2 with TRBJ1-5; D is undetermined. V gave up 6 bases and J gave up 4 bases, with 13 bases separating them. The length of the CDR3 is 14 residues. In germline, CDR1 is SNHLY, CDR2 FYNNEI. CDR3 bases: TGTGCCAGCAGAGATCAGGTCTTAAATCAGCCCCAGCATTTT. Translating gives CASRDQVLNQPQHF.

This sequence joins TRBV4-3 and TRBJ1-5, with D possibly TRBD1 on 5 matching bases. This CDR3 is built from 15 residues. V was pared by 0 bases and J by 6 bases, with 12 bases between. CDR1 and CDR2 from the germline V gene are LGHNA and YSLEER. The CDR3 reads CASSQDRLGGQPQHF. CDR3 DNA: TGCGCCAGCAGCCAAGACAGGCTCGGGGGTCAGCCCCAGCATTTT.

The chain joins TRBV7-2 to TRBJ2-3, with 8 bases identical to TRBD2. This CDR3 has 14 residues. Germline loops: CDR1 SGHTA, CDR2 FQGNSA. With V trimmed by 4 bases and J by 4 bases, 4 bases remained unmatched. The CDR3 here is CASSYGGVADTQYF. CDR3 bases: TGTGCCAGCAGCTACGGGGGGGTCGCAGATACGCAGTATTTT.

The chain carries TRBV5-1 and TRBJ2-5, with 8 bases lining up with TRBD2. Losses at the gene ends were 1 base for V and 11 bases for J; bases not matched to a gene: 10. CDR3 length: 14 amino acids. Germline values: CDR1 SGHRS, CDR2 YFSETQ. The CDR3 nucleotides read TGCGCCAGCAGCTTGATCGACGGGAGGGTAAGGCAGTACTTC. Protein: CASSLIDGRVRQYF.

The rearrangement uses TRBV5-6 and TRBJ1-1; D not resolved. There are 15 residues in the CDR3. The V gene's germline CDR1 is SGHDT and CDR2 YYEEEE. V lost 6 bases and J 1 base, leaving 16 bases between the germline ends. CDR3 in DNA: TGTGCCAGCATATCGTGGCGGCAAAAGAACACTGAAGCTTTCTTT. This encodes CASISWRQKNTEAFF. The full variable domain, its missing parts supplied by reference TRBV5-6 and TRBJ1-1, is DAGVTQSPTHLIKTRGQQVTLRCSPKSGHDTVSWYQQALGQGPQFIFQYYEEEERQRGNFPDRFSGHQFPNYSSELNVNALLLGDSALYLCASISWRQKNTEAFFGQGTRLTVV.

This clone was picked up a small number of times. CDR3 in DNA: TGCAGCGGGCGAGGGAGCGGCTACGAGCAGTACTTC. It translates to CSGRGSGYEQYF. This chain uses TRBV29-1 with TRBJ2-7, with a weak D call TRBD2 (5 bases). Germline CDR1 reads SQVTM; CDR2 reads ANQGSEA. This CDR3 region has 12 residues. V was cut by 7 bases and J by 3 bases, with 13 bases left in between.

V usage is TRBV7-9 and J usage is TRBJ1-1; tentatively, D is TRBD1 (6 bases). Germline V lookup: CDR1 SEHNR, CDR2 FQNEAQ (reference sequence). Trimming took 5 bases from V and 8 from J, leaving 12 bases between them. CDR3 length equals 12 residues. CDR3 in amino acids: CASSPSQGEAFF. The CDR3, as DNA: TGTGCCAGCAGCCCCAGCCAGGGGGAAGCTTTCTTT.

V gene TRBV5-1 combines with J gene TRBJ2-7, with 7 bases fitting TRBD1. This CDR3 region has 13 residues. V trimming: 4 bases; J trimming: 3 bases; junction bases outside the gene matches: 4. Germline V gene lookup returns CDR1 SGHRS and CDR2 YFSETQ. DNA for the CDR3: TGCGCCAGCAGCCATGGACAGGTCTACGAGCAGTACTTC. Translation: CASSHGQVYEQYF.

This chain links TRBV6-5 with TRBJ2-1; a weak D match, TRBD1 (6 bases). V was trimmed by 5 bases and J by 9 bases, leaving 11 bases between them. The CDR3 length is 12 residues. Germline V CDR1 and CDR2: MNHEY, SVGAGI. The chain's CDR3 is CASSAQGLEQFF. The CDR3 DNA sequence: TGTGCCAGCAGTGCACAGGGTCTTGAGCAGTTCTTC.

This chain uses TRBV19 with TRBJ1-2, with TRBD1 as a possible D gene (5 bases). Trimming stripped 2 bases from V and 4 bases from J, with 14 bases between. Germline CDR1 reads LNHDA; CDR2 reads SQIVND (reference sequence). The CDR3 consists of 15 residues. The CDR3 protein is CASSISLGQGYGYTF. The CDR3 DNA reads TGTGCCAGTAGTATATCATTGGGGCAAGGCTATGGCTACACCTTC.

The V call is TRBV5-1, the J call TRBJ2-3; D unresolved. CDR3 length: 16 residues. V lost 0 bases and J lost 2, with 13 bases in between. Germline-derived CDR1 and CDR2 are SGHRS and YFSETQ. CDR3 DNA sequence: TGCGCCAGCAGCTTGGTCCCCAAGAGGAACACAGATACGCAGTATTTT. It encodes CASSLVPKRNTDTQYF.

The J gene is TRBJ1-2, the V gene TRBV27; D possibly corresponds to TRBD1 (6 bases). The CDR3 has 15 amino acids. The V gene lost 7 bases and the J gene lost 6 bases, with 21 bases spanning the gap. Germline V lookup: CDR1 MNHEY, CDR2 SMNVEV (reference sequence). The CDR3 here is CASTPRGALRDGYTF. In nucleotides, the CDR3 is TGTGCCAGCACCCCCCGGGGGGCCCTTAGGGATGGCTACACCTTC.

V gene TRBV10-3 combines with J gene TRBJ1-2; 9 nucleotides align to TRBD1. Germline-derived CDR1 and CDR2 are ENHRY and SYGVKD. V was clipped by 1 base and J by 7 bases; unmatched bases: 16. The CDR3 spans 18 residues. The CDR3 DNA sequence: TGTGCCATCAGTGAGTTTCTACTAGGGGGACAGGGAGCCGGTGGCTACACCTTC. The encoded protein is CAISEFLLGGQGAGGYTF.

This clone was detected only a few times. The chain uses TRBV6-1 and TRBJ1-5, with D possibly being TRBD1 (6 bases). V lost 2 bases to trimming and J lost 6 bases, with 14 bases between them. From germline, CDR1 is MNHNS and CDR2 SASEGT. The CDR3 runs 15 residues. The CDR3 sequence: CASSELGGAIQPQHF. The CDR3, as DNA: TGTGCCAGCAGTGAATTGGGGGGGGCAATTCAGCCCCAGCATTTT.

The rearrangement links TRBV7-2 to TRBJ2-3; D gene unclear. V lost 4 bases and J lost 1, with 9 bases in between. This CDR3 is 14 amino acids long. Germline V gene data show CDR1 as SGHTA and CDR2 as FQGNSA. CDR3 protein: CASSSVSRTDTQYF. The CDR3 nucleotides are TGTGCCAGCAGCTCCGTTTCCCGCACAGATACGCAGTATTTT.

The chain employs TRBV28 and TRBJ1-1, with TRBD1 matching 8 bases. Germline V gives CDR1 MDHEN, CDR2 SYDVKM. The CDR3 contains 14 residues. Trimming removed 5 bases from V and 3 bases from J; junction bases left unmatched: 5. The CDR3 region has the DNA TGTGCCAGCAGTCCGGACAGGGAATACACTGAAGCTTTCTTT. Its translation is CASSPDREYTEAFF.

The rearrangement links TRBV2 to TRBJ2-5, with 9 bases lining up with TRBD2. This CDR3 comprises 12 residues. Per germline, CDR1 SNHLY and CDR2 FYNNEI. Trimming at V came to 3 bases and at J to 12 bases, leaving 5 bases not matched to a gene. CDR3 in DNA: TGTGCCAGCAGTGACTATTGGACTAGCGAGTACTTC. It translates to CASSDYWTSEYF. The whole variable domain, remainder taken from reference TRBV2 and TRBJ2-5, is EPEVTQTPSHQVTQMGQEVILRCVPISNHLYFYWYRQILGQKVEFLVSFYNNEISEKSEIFDDQFSVERPDGSNFTLKIRSTKLEDSAMYFCASSDYWTSEYFGPGTRLLVL.

The genes are TRBV29-1 and TRBJ2-1; TRBD1 aligns across 9 bases. The trim removed 3 bases at V and 6 bases at J, leaving 12 bases unmatched. The CDR3 is 16 residues long. Germline V gives CDR1 SQVTM, CDR2 ANQGSEA. This CDR3 reads CSVEGGTGTNGNEQFF. CDR3 coding DNA: TGCAGCGTTGAGGGTGGGACAGGGACAAACGGCAATGAGCAGTTCTTC.

The CDR3 protein is CASSILGEVNTEAFF. CDR3 sequence (DNA): TGTGCCAGTAGTATTTTGGGGGAGGTGAACACTGAAGCTTTCTTT. The chain employs TRBV19 and TRBJ1-1, with D possibly being TRBD1 (5 bases). Trimming took 3 bases from V and 0 from J, leaving 11 bases between them. CDR3 size: 15 residues. Germline V gene sequence: CDR1 LNHDA, CDR2 SQIVND (reference sequence). The full variable domain, rest sourced from reference TRBV19 and TRBJ1-1, is DGGITQSPKYLFRKEGQNVTLSCEQNLNHDAMYWYRQDPGQGLRLIYYSQIVNDFQKGDIAEGYSVSREKKESFPLTVTSAQKNPTAFYLCASSILGEVNTEAFFGQGTRLTVV.

The chain carries TRBV4-1 and TRBJ1-1; D is possibly TRBD1 (5 bases). The CDR3 is 15 residues long. Per the germline V gene, CDR1 is MGHRA and CDR2 is YSYEKL. Trimming left V 0 bases short and J 6 bases short, with 14 bases between. The CDR3 spells CASSQDRGGKAEAFF. CDR3 sequence (DNA): TGCGCCAGCAGCCAAGATAGGGGCGGCAAAGCTGAAGCTTTCTTT.

This rearrangement joins TRBV19 to TRBJ1-3; no firm D call. The CDR3 covers 14 residues. CDR1 is LNHDA and CDR2 is SQIVND in the germline V gene (reference sequence). Trimming took off 7 bases at V and 2 bases at J, with 12 bases between the two ends. The CDR3: CASIPPGAGNTIYF. The CDR3 DNA is TGTGCCAGTATACCACCCGGGGCTGGAAACACCATATATTTT.